The next 29 T cell receptor beta chains were all read from a single sample in a study of technical replicates of blood from several donors. TCRdb's copy holds only in-frame clones and misses some; the assay was immunoSEQ multiplex PCR. Here the sample spans more than 90,000 clones, almost 97% being singletons. The sequenced sample consisted of T cells isolated from PBMCs. The receptors stem from a human donor in good health.

The chain recombines TRBV9 with TRBJ2-7, with TRBD2 matching 10 bases. Unmatched junction bases numbered 7, after V lost 2 bases and J lost 2 bases. CDR1 SGDLS and CDR2 YYNGEE come from the germline V gene. This CDR3 is built from 16 residues. The DNA for the CDR3 is TGTGCCAGCAGCGTGGGCCCGCTAGCGGGAGCCTACGAGCAGTACTTC. This encodes CASSVGPLAGAYEQYF.

This rearrangement joins TRBV7-8 to TRBJ2-7, with 10 nucleotides matching TRBD1. From germline, CDR1 is SGHVS and CDR2 FQNEAQ. The CDR3 consists of 14 residues. The junction had 7 bases not matched to a gene; V was cut back by 5 bases and J by 6 bases. The CDR3 is CASSPGQGKSEQYF. The CDR3 nucleotides read TGTGCCAGCAGCCCGGGACAGGGGAAATCCGAGCAGTACTTC.

This clone was detected only once. The J gene is TRBJ1-5, the V gene TRBV6-5; D is possibly TRBD1 (5 bases). The CDR3 is 15 amino acids. Trimming shortened V by 10 bases and J by 3 bases, and 19 bases separated the two germline ends. Germline values: CDR1 MNHEY, CDR2 SVGAGI. The CDR3 DNA is TGTGCCACCGGATGGGAACAGGATACCAATCAGCCCCAGCATTTT. Protein sequence: CATGWEQDTNQPQHF.

CDR3 region: CASSTLEFLNTEAFF. The CDR3 nucleotides read TGTGCCAGCAGCACCTTGGAGTTTTTGAACACTGAAGCTTTCTTT. The chain joins TRBV21-1 to TRBJ1-1. TRBV21-1 is annotated as a pseudogene. The CDR3 is 15 amino acids.

V gene TRBV19 combines with J gene TRBJ1-1; 9 bases map to TRBD1. The V gene end was trimmed by 0 bases and the J gene end by 5 bases; junction bases not matched to a gene: 4. The germline gives CDR1 LNHDA, CDR2 SQIVND (reference sequence). The CDR3 consists of 15 residues. The CDR3 coding sequence is TGTGCCAGTAGTATAGAGGGACAGGGTTTAACTGAAGCTTTCTTT. Amino acid sequence: CASSIEGQGLTEAFF.

The chain has TRBV6-5 and TRBJ2-1, with 10 bases lining up with TRBD2. Germline V gene lookup returns CDR1 MNHEY and CDR2 SVGAGI. This CDR3 region has 13 residues. The J segment lost 4 bases and the V segment lost 10 bases, leaving 4 bases of the junction unmatched. The CDR3 loop is CATWTSGYNEQFF. Here the CDR3 DNA reads TGTGCCACCTGGACTAGCGGTTACAATGAGCAGTTCTTC.

The chain recombines TRBV7-9 with TRBJ2-5; TRBD2 agrees at 10 bases. Germline V gene lookup returns CDR1 SEHNR and CDR2 FQNEAQ (reference sequence). The V gene end was trimmed by 7 bases and the J gene end by 5 bases; junction bases not matched to a gene: 10. The CDR3 loop spans 15 amino acids. CDR3 in amino acids: CASKEVLAGRETQYF. As DNA, the CDR3 is TGTGCCAGCAAGGAAGTACTAGCGGGACGGGAGACCCAGTACTTC.

The V call is TRBV27, the J call TRBJ1-2; D possibly corresponds to TRBD1 (5 bases). The germline gives CDR1 MNHEY, CDR2 SMNVEV (reference sequence). V was shortened by 6 bases and J by 5 bases, with 19 bases between the two germline ends. CDR3 length: 15 residues. CDR3 amino acids: CASRTRDSGIYGYTF. CDR3 coding DNA: TGTGCCAGCAGGACCCGGGACTCAGGGATTTATGGCTACACCTTC.

V usage is TRBV29-1 and J usage is TRBJ1-1; D is undetermined. V was pared by 5 bases and J by 3 bases, with 16 bases between. Germline lookup yields CDR1 SQVTM and CDR2 ANQGSEA. The CDR3 consists of 14 residues. The CDR3 region has the DNA TGCAGCGTTTTAGTTCGGGGAGAGGACACTGAAGCTTTCTTT. It translates to CSVLVRGEDTEAFF.

This sequence joins TRBV11-3 and TRBJ2-5; D call uncertain. Trimming stripped 1 base from V and 2 bases from J, with 5 bases between. Germline V gives CDR1 SGHNT, CDR2 YENEEA. The CDR3 is 13 residues long. CDR3 nucleotide sequence: TGTGCCAGCAGCTTAGGACTTCAAGAGACCCAGTACTTC. Translated, it gives CASSLGLQETQYF.

The CDR3 loop is CASSLNRAVEQYF. The CDR3 bases are TGTGCCAGCAGCTTAAACAGGGCCGTCGAGCAGTACTTC. This chain uses TRBV11-3 with TRBJ2-7; TRBD1 is a possible D gene (6 bases). The CDR3 totals 13 residues. V shed 2 bases and J shed 6 bases, with 11 bases lying between them. Germline assignment: CDR1 SGHNT and CDR2 YENEEA.

The chain carries TRBV7-9 and TRBJ2-2; the D gene is possibly TRBD2 (7 bases). V lost 5 bases and J 3 bases, leaving 13 bases between the germline ends. Germline-derived CDR1 and CDR2 are SEHNR and FQNEAQ (reference sequence). The CDR3 has 15 amino acids. For the CDR3, the DNA is TGTGCCAGCAGCGGGGGGGGACACTACACCGGGGAGCTGTTTTTT. As protein: CASSGGGHYTGELFF.

The chain uses TRBV5-4 and TRBJ2-5, with 9 bases identical to TRBD2. The CDR3 runs to 17 residues. V shed 1 base, J shed 2 bases, and the junction held 9 bases outside the gene matches. Per the germline V gene, CDR1 is SGHNT and CDR2 is YYREEE (reference sequence). The CDR3, as DNA: TGTGCCAGCAGCTTGAGGGGCGGGAGGGCCGGTCAAGAGACCCAGTACTTC. It is translated as CASSLRGGRAGQETQYF.

The chain carries TRBV5-8 and TRBJ2-7, with unresolved D. From germline, CDR1 is SGHTS and CDR2 YDEGEE. V dropped 2 bases and J dropped 4 bases, with 13 bases sitting between them. The CDR3 totals 14 residues. CDR3 DNA: TGTGCCAGCAGCTTAGGCAGGAACCCATACGAGCAGTACTTC. Translated: CASSLGRNPYEQYF.

A single count supports this clone. The chain uses TRBV4-3 and TRBJ2-1; 12 bases map to TRBD2. The length of the CDR3 is 15 residues. Trimming at V came to 1 base and at J to 6 bases, leaving 1 base not matched to a gene. The germline V gene encodes CDR1 LGHNA and CDR2 YSLEER. The CDR3 spells CASSQGLAGANEQFF. The CDR3 region has the DNA TGCGCCAGCAGCCAAGGACTAGCGGGAGCCAATGAGCAGTTCTTC.

This chain links TRBV7-2 with TRBJ1-5; 7 bases match TRBD1. There are 14 residues in the CDR3. V was clipped by 4 bases and J by 7 bases; unmatched bases: 7. CDR1 and CDR2 from the germline V gene are SGHTA and FQGNSA. CDR3 loop: CASSSPTGQQPQHF. Here the CDR3 DNA reads TGTGCCAGCAGCTCTCCGACAGGGCAACAGCCCCAGCATTTT.

This chain links TRBV29-1 with TRBJ2-5; D ambiguous. CDR3 length: 12 residues. The ends were cut back, 0 bases at V and 4 bases at J, with 6 bases in the middle. Germline V gene lookup returns CDR1 SQVTM and CDR2 ANQGSEA. This chain's CDR3 is CSVEEPGETQYF. CDR3 bases: TGCAGCGTTGAAGAGCCGGGAGAGACCCAGTACTTC.

The chain is built from TRBV5-1 and TRBJ2-7; 7 positions agree with TRBD1. CDR3 size: 15 residues. Per the germline V gene, CDR1 is SGHRS and CDR2 is YFSETQ. Trimming cost V 4 bases and J 0 bases; bases outside gene matches: 7. The CDR3 DNA reads TGCGCCAGCAGCGGCGGACAGGCGAGCTCCTACGAGCAGTACTTC. Translation gives CASSGGQASSYEQYF.

The chain couples TRBV7-3 to TRBJ1-1; D call uncertain. This CDR3 comprises 15 residues. The germline gives CDR1 SGHTA, CDR2 FQGTGA. Trimming removed 0 bases from V and 1 base from J, with 9 bases in between. This CDR3 reads CASSLTRRQNTEAFF. CDR3 DNA: TGTGCCAGCAGCTTAACGCGGAGGCAGAACACTGAAGCTTTCTTT.

The chain employs TRBV30 and TRBJ2-7, with a weak D call TRBD2 (6 bases). Germline CDR1 GTSNPN, CDR2 SVGIG (reference sequence). Trimming removed 1 base from V and 3 bases from J, with 13 bases in between. This CDR3 has 14 residues. CDR3 amino acids: CAWSAGTENYEQYF. CDR3 nucleotide sequence: TGTGCCTGGAGTGCAGGGACTGAAAACTACGAGCAGTACTTC. Drawing the rest from reference TRBV30 and TRBJ2-7, the complete variable domain is SQTIHQWPATLVQPVGSPLSLECTVEGTSNPNLYWYRQAAGRGLQLLFYSVGIGQISSEVPQNLSASRPQDRQFILSSKKLLLSDSGFYLCAWSAGTENYEQYFGPGTRLTVT.

This sequence joins TRBV27 and TRBJ2-3; the match to TRBD2 covers 10 bases. CDR3 length: 17 amino acids. Per the germline V gene, CDR1 is MNHEY and CDR2 is SMNVEV (reference sequence). Unmatched junction bases numbered 7, after V lost 2 bases and J lost 2 bases. CDR3 nucleotides: TGTGCCAGCAGTTTAAAAGCGGGAGGGCATATCACAGATACGCAGTATTTT. This codes for CASSLKAGGHITDTQYF.

The gene calls are TRBV14 and TRBJ1-1; D not certain. V was clipped by 1 base and J by 0 bases, with 9 bases between them. Germline V lookup: CDR1 SGHDN, CDR2 FVKESK. This CDR3 comprises 15 residues. The CDR3 sequence: CASSQVTRMNTEAFF. CDR3 nucleotide sequence: TGTGCCAGCAGCCAAGTTACCAGAATGAACACTGAAGCTTTCTTT.

The V gene is TRBV27, the J gene TRBJ2-7, with 7 nucleotides matching TRBD1. Germline V gene sequence: CDR1 MNHEY, CDR2 SMNVEV (reference sequence). CDR3 size: 15 residues. J lost 2 bases, V lost 5 bases, and 9 bases had no gene match. This chain's CDR3 is CASSPDRESTYEQYF. The CDR3, as DNA: TGTGCCAGCAGTCCCGACAGGGAATCTACCTACGAGCAGTACTTC.

The chain employs TRBV5-8 and TRBJ1-1; D is unclear. The CDR3 totals 15 residues. Germline CDR1 reads SGHTS; CDR2 reads YDEGEE. The V and J ends lost 0 bases and 10 bases respectively, with 19 bases between them. In nucleotides, the CDR3 is TGTGCCAGCAGCTTGGGACTGAGCGTCGCCGATGTAGCTTTCTTT. This encodes CASSLGLSVADVAFF.

The chain employs TRBV9 and TRBJ1-1, with 9 nucleotides matching TRBD1. Trimming cost V 5 bases and J 0 bases; bases outside gene matches: 8. The CDR3 has 16 residues. From germline, CDR1 is SGDLS and CDR2 YYNGEE. CDR3 protein: CASRETGGSVNTEAFF. CDR3 nucleotides: TGTGCCAGCAGAGAGACAGGGGGTTCGGTGAACACTGAAGCTTTCTTT. The full variable domain, with the rest looked up from reference TRBV9 and TRBJ1-1, is DSGVTQTPKHLITATGQRVTLRCSPRSGDLSVYWYQQSLDQGLQFLIQYYNGEERAKGNILERFSAQQFPDLHSELNLSSLELGDSALYFCASRETGGSVNTEAFFGQGTRLTVV.

The chain couples TRBV6-5 to TRBJ2-1; D call uncertain. Germline CDR1 is MNHEY and CDR2 is SVGAGI. CDR3 length equals 12 residues. Deletions cut 9 bases from V and 0 bases from J, with 6 bases between. CDR3 loop: CASKSSYNEQFF. In DNA form, the CDR3 reads TGTGCCAGTAAGAGCTCCTACAATGAGCAGTTCTTC.

This chain joins TRBV21-1 and TRBJ2-1; the table's D call, TRBD2, has no DNA check behind it. TRBV21-1 is a known pseudogene. This CDR3 has 15 residues. CDR3 amino acids: CASPGLAGDGNEQFF. CDR3 bases: TGTGCCAGCCCGGGTCTAGCGGGAGACGGGAATGAGCAGTTCTTC.

The V and J genes are TRBV5-4 and TRBJ2-7; 11 nucleotides line up with TRBD1. Germline CDR1 is SGHNT and CDR2 is YYREEE (reference sequence). The CDR3 contains 15 residues. V lost 5 bases, J lost 4 bases, and 8 bases stayed unmatched. The CDR3 DNA follows: TGTGCCAGCAGTACCCCCGGGACAGGGGGATACGAGCAGTACTTC. It yields the protein CASSTPGTGGYEQYF.

The chain carries TRBV6-5 and TRBJ1-1; 7 bases align to TRBD1. The ends lost 10 bases at V and 14 bases at J; junction bases unmatched: 10. CDR3 size: 10 residues. Germline values: CDR1 MNHEY, CDR2 SVGAGI. The CDR3 region has the DNA TGTGCCATCTACGACAGGGCGGGGTTCTTT. Amino acid sequence: CAIYDRAGFF.